One sample yielded the 23 T cell receptor beta chains listed below, sequenced in a study of Ad26.COV2.S vaccination and SARS-CoV-2 variants. Using immunoSEQ multiplex PCR, the repertoire was profiled, and TCRdb retains in-frame clones only, with some absent. The sample contains around 250,000 clones, approximately 87% of which appear only once. Treatment given: about 20 received Ad26.COV2.S at low or high dose, single or two shots; five or six received placebo; per-sample allocation not given. Day 63 following the first vaccine or placebo injection was when the samples were taken. Sequences were derived from peripheral blood, sampled in a trial of Ad26.COV2.S vaccine versus placebo. These TCRs come from a person between 18 and 60 years old who received the Ad26.COV2.S COVID-19 vaccine or a placebo.

The chain recombines TRBV3-1 (or the pseudogene TRBV3-2) with TRBJ2-3, with TRBD1 matching 8 bases. This CDR3 region has 14 residues. Germline CDR1 reads LGHDT; CDR2 reads YNNKEL (reference sequence). After removal of 5 bases from V and 4 bases from J, the junction contained 5 bases not matched to a gene. This CDR3 reads CASSFRQGPDTQYF. CDR3 nucleotide sequence: TGTGCCAGCAGCTTCAGACAGGGGCCAGATACGCAGTATTTT.

The CDR3 loop reads CASSLQITDTQYF. DNA for the CDR3: TGTGCCAGCAGCCTACAGATCACAGATACGCAGTATTTT. V usage is TRBV7-2 and J usage is TRBJ2-3; D call uncertain. The germline gives CDR1 SGHTA, CDR2 FQGNSA. The CDR3 spans 13 residues. V lost 5 bases and J 2 bases, leaving 8 bases between the germline ends.

The chain recombines TRBV28 with TRBJ2-3; D remains unclear. The CDR3 runs 20 residues. The germline gives CDR1 MDHEN, CDR2 SYDVKM. Trimming left V 5 bases short and J 7 bases short, with 34 bases between. CDR3 sequence: CASSPLFMVGRSTSDYTQYF. The CDR3 coding sequence is TGTGCCAGCAGTCCGCTTTTTATGGTTGGCAGGTCGACCTCCGACTATACGCAGTATTTT.

The chain links TRBV28 to TRBJ2-1; D gene ambiguous. Germline CDR1 reads MDHEN; CDR2 reads SYDVKM. The CDR3 is made up of 12 amino acids. The V end was cut by 7 bases, the J end by 9 bases, with 13 bases between. The DNA of the CDR3 is TGTGCCAGCAAAACCCTCGTGGCTGAGCAGTTCTTC. Its translation is CASKTLVAEQFF.

V and J are TRBV18 and TRBJ2-6, with 10 bases that match TRBD1. The germline V gene encodes CDR1 KGHSH and CDR2 LQKENI. This CDR3 is built from 18 residues. V was pared by 1 base and J by 0 bases, with 3 bases of the junction left unmatched. CDR3 sequence reads: CASSPLRTGGSGANVLTF. The CDR3, as DNA: TGTGCCAGCTCACCACTCAGGACAGGGGGCTCTGGGGCCAACGTCCTGACTTTC.

V gene TRBV29-1 combines with J gene TRBJ2-7; 7 nucleotides agree with TRBD1. CDR1 is SQVTM, CDR2 ANQGSEA, per germline. V dropped 4 bases and J dropped 3; count of bases not matched to a gene: 9. This CDR3 contains 14 residues. CDR3 loop: CSVVRQGIFYEQYF. CDR3 coding DNA: TGCAGCGTTGTTAGACAGGGCATCTTCTACGAGCAGTACTTC.

In regard to this clone: The same CDR3 also results from other DNA sequences found in this sample. CDR3 bases: TGTGCCAGCAGCCGTGGAGGCTTCACAGATACGCAGTATTTT. It encodes CASSRGGFTDTQYF. The gene calls are TRBV6-5 and TRBJ2-3, with D possibly being TRBD2 (5 bases). The CDR3 runs to 14 residues. Germline-derived CDR1 and CDR2 are MNHEY and SVGAGI. V was cut by 6 bases and J by 2 bases, with 12 bases left in between.

The V gene is TRBV11-2, the J gene TRBJ2-3; 7 bases map to TRBD1. The CDR3 has 15 residues. Germline V gene lookup returns CDR1 SGHAT and CDR2 FQNNGV. V shed 0 bases, J shed 5 bases, and the junction held 5 bases outside the gene matches. The CDR3 spells CASSLEDRVIDTQYF. The CDR3 bases are TGTGCCAGCAGCTTAGAAGACAGGGTGATAGATACGCAGTATTTT.

V and J are TRBV29-1 and TRBJ1-5; no definite D call. Looked up from germline, CDR1 is SQVTM and CDR2 is ANQGSEA. CDR3 length equals 13 residues. Trimming pared 6 bases from V and 0 bases from J, leaving 9 bases between. CDR3 loop: CSVRQSSNQPQHF. The CDR3 nucleotides read TGCAGCGTAAGGCAGAGTAGCAATCAGCCCCAGCATTTT. Full variable domain (rest looked up from reference TRBV29-1 and TRBJ1-5): SAVISQKPSRDICQRGTSLTIQCQVDSQVTMMFWYRQQPGQSLTLIATANQGSEATYESGFVIDKFPISRPNLTFSTLTVSNMSPEDSSIYLCSVRQSSNQPQHFGDGTRLSIL.

The CDR3 nucleotides are TGTGCCTGGAGTAGGGACAGAACTAGCTCTGGGGCCAACGTCCTGACTTTC. Translating gives CAWSRDRTSSGANVLTF. The chain is built from TRBV30 and TRBJ2-6; TRBD1 matches at 7 bases. This CDR3 spans 17 amino acids. V gave up 2 bases and J gave up 0 bases; unmatched junction bases: 7. Germline CDR1 is GTSNPN and CDR2 is SVGIG (reference sequence).

This CDR3 is CASSPLPSTDTQYF. For the CDR3, the DNA is TGTGCCAGCAGCCCTCTGCCTAGCACAGATACGCAGTATTTT. The genes are TRBV7-9 and TRBJ2-3; D unclear. This CDR3 region has 14 residues. V dropped 5 bases and J dropped 0 bases, with 9 bases sitting between them. The germline V gene encodes CDR1 SEHNR and CDR2 FQNEAQ (reference sequence). Filled out from reference TRBV7-9 and TRBJ2-3, the complete variable domain reads DTGVSQNPRHKITKRGQNVTFRCDPISEHNRLYWYRQTLGQGPEFLTYFQNEAQLEKSRLLSDRFSAERPKGSFSTLEIQRTEQGDSAMYLCASSPLPSTDTQYFGPGTRLTVL.

This rearrangement joins TRBV19 to TRBJ1-2; D is uncertain. Trimming cost V 8 bases and J 2 bases, with 12 bases left between them. This CDR3 region has 13 residues. Germline values: CDR1 LNHDA, CDR2 SQIVND (reference sequence). The CDR3 DNA sequence: TGTGCCAGTCGTGGGCGGCCGAACTATGGCTACACCTTC. Translation: CASRGRPNYGYTF.

Regarding this clone: An end of the junction does not agree with germline; a read error may underlie this. The chain uses TRBV7-7 and TRBJ1-5; 7 bases are a match to TRBD1. Germline V gene lookup returns CDR1 SSHAT and CDR2 FNYEAQ (reference sequence). The CDR3 length is 17 residues. Here the CDR3 DNA reads TGTGCTAGCAGCTTACGGGACCGACAGGGCGGGGGCCAGCCCCAGCATTTT. It translates to CASSLRDRQGGGQPQHF.

As for this clone: The same CDR3 can be traced to other DNA sequences in this sample. The gene calls are TRBV18 and TRBJ1-5, with 10 bases aligning to TRBD1. Germline V gene sequence: CDR1 KGHSH, CDR2 LQKENI. V lost 3 bases to trimming and J lost 5 bases; unmatched junction nucleotides: 1. This CDR3 is built from 14 residues. CDR3 bases: TGTGCCAGCTCACCCGGGACAGGGGATCAGCCCCAGCATTTT. Protein sequence: CASSPGTGDQPQHF.

This clone was recorded only once. The chain uses TRBV6-5 and TRBJ1-1, with D perhaps TRBD1 (5 bases). In germline, CDR1 is MNHEY, CDR2 SVGAGI. This CDR3 comprises 13 residues. Trimming cost V 6 bases and J 11 bases, with 19 bases left between them. CDR3 nucleotides: TGTGCCAGCAGATCACGGACCGGCGAGGGGGCTTTCTTT. It yields the protein CASRSRTGEGAFF.

V and J are TRBV12-3 or TRBV12-4 and TRBJ2-2; D might be TRBD1 (5 bases). The CDR3 covers 12 residues. The V and J ends lost 5 bases and 7 bases respectively, with 8 bases between them. CDR3 in DNA: TGTGCCAGCAGTCAGGGTCACGGGGAGCTGTTTTTT. Amino acids: CASSQGHGELFF.

This clone was counted once. The chain combines TRBV18 with TRBJ1-1; the match to TRBD1 covers 7 bases. The CDR3 runs 12 residues. Germline-derived CDR1 and CDR2 are KGHSH and LQKENI. V lost 6 bases to trimming and J lost 8 bases; unmatched junction nucleotides: 6. CDR3 in amino acids: CASSPDREEAFF. CDR3 DNA sequence: TGTGCCAGCTCTCCCGACAGGGAGGAAGCTTTCTTT.

This clone was counted a few times. The CDR3 loop reads CASSPRTIYEQYF. CDR3 sequence (DNA): TGTGCCAGCAGTCCCCGGACAATCTACGAGCAGTACTTC. The chain couples TRBV27 to TRBJ2-7; tentative D call: TRBD1 (5 bases). V dropped 5 bases and J dropped 3 bases, with 11 bases sitting between them. This CDR3 spans 13 amino acids. Per germline, CDR1 MNHEY and CDR2 SMNVEV (reference sequence).

The chain is built from TRBV5-6 and TRBJ1-2; 11 nucleotides line up with TRBD1. This CDR3 comprises 14 residues. After removal of 4 bases from V and 6 bases from J, the junction contained 5 bases not matched to a gene. Germline V gene sequence: CDR1 SGHDT, CDR2 YYEEEE. The CDR3 here is CASSQQDRGHGYTF. For the CDR3, the DNA is TGTGCCAGCAGCCAACAGGACAGGGGGCATGGCTACACCTTC.

A note on this clone: This sample also contains other DNA sequences that code for the same CDR3. The chain recombines TRBV28 with TRBJ1-2; a possible D gene is TRBD1 (5 bases). This CDR3 has 12 amino acids. V lost 2 bases and J lost 7, with 8 bases in between. Germline loops: CDR1 MDHEN, CDR2 SYDVKM. CDR3 DNA sequence: TGTGCCAGCAGTTTAGGGGGGTTTGGCTACACCTTC. This codes for CASSLGGFGYTF.

The chain uses TRBV2 and TRBJ1-2; D remains ambiguous. V shed 3 bases and J shed 0 bases, with 8 bases lying between them. Germline V lookup: CDR1 SNHLY, CDR2 FYNNEI. The CDR3 consists of 14 residues. The CDR3 sequence is CASSDELANYGYTF. The CDR3 DNA sequence: TGTGCCAGCAGTGATGAGTTAGCTAACTATGGCTACACCTTC.

The chain links TRBV3-1 (or the pseudogene TRBV3-2) to TRBJ1-4; D might be TRBD1 (6 bases). Looked up from germline, CDR1 is LGHDT and CDR2 is YNNKEL (reference sequence). The CDR3 runs to 14 residues. V dropped 5 bases and J dropped 5 bases, with 12 bases sitting between them. CDR3 nucleotide sequence: TGTGCCAGCAGCTCCGGGACAAAAAATGAAAAACTGTTTTTT. Translating it yields CASSSGTKNEKLFF.

The V call is TRBV3-1 (or the pseudogene TRBV3-2), the J call TRBJ1-4, with no clear D. The V end lost 4 bases, the J end lost 8 bases, and 14 bases lay between the germline ends. Per germline, CDR1 LGHDT and CDR2 YNNKEL (reference sequence). The CDR3 contains 14 residues. The CDR3 DNA reads TGTGCCAGCAGCCCGGACCTGGGTAGGGAAAAACTGTTTTTT. Its protein is CASSPDLGREKLFF.